Presented here are 2 T cell receptor beta chains from one specimen sequenced in a study of technical replicates of blood from several donors (dated by TCRdb to 2015 to 2018). The library came from the immunoSEQ multiplex PCR assay. TCRdb holds this immuneACCESS table with in-frame rearrangements only. Some clones are missing; in checked studies, unresolved V genes explain under half, and the rest has no known cause. Across this sample there are roughly 92,000 clones, with approximately 95% seen only once. Clones ranked in the top ten supply almost 0.35% of the sample. The sequenced sample was T cells isolated from PBMCs. Receptors were obtained from a human donor in good health.

This clone has only one observation. The V call is TRBV25-1, the J call TRBJ1-1; no definite D call. This CDR3 has 13 amino acids. Germline CDR1 reads MGHDK; CDR2 reads SYGVNS. V lost 3 bases and J lost 2, with 7 bases in between. DNA of the CDR3: TGTGCCAGCAGTGACAACACCAACACTGAAGCTTTCTTT. Translated: CASSDNTNTEAFF.

V usage is TRBV5-6 and J usage is TRBJ1-3, with TRBD1 matching over 9 bases. Germline CDR1 is SGHDT and CDR2 is YYEEEE. V shed 4 bases and J 3 bases; nucleotides not matched to a gene: 8. The CDR3 loop spans 16 amino acids. The CDR3 spells CASSIGTGILGNTIYF. As DNA, the CDR3 is TGTGCCAGCAGCATAGGGACAGGGATACTTGGAAACACCATATATTTT. Supplemented by reference TRBV5-6 and TRBJ1-3, the full variable domain reads DAGVTQSPTHLIKTRGQQVTLRCSPKSGHDTVSWYQQALGQGPQFIFQYYEEEERQRGNFPDRFSGHQFPNYSSELNVNALLLGDSALYLCASSIGTGILGNTIYFGEGSWLTVV.